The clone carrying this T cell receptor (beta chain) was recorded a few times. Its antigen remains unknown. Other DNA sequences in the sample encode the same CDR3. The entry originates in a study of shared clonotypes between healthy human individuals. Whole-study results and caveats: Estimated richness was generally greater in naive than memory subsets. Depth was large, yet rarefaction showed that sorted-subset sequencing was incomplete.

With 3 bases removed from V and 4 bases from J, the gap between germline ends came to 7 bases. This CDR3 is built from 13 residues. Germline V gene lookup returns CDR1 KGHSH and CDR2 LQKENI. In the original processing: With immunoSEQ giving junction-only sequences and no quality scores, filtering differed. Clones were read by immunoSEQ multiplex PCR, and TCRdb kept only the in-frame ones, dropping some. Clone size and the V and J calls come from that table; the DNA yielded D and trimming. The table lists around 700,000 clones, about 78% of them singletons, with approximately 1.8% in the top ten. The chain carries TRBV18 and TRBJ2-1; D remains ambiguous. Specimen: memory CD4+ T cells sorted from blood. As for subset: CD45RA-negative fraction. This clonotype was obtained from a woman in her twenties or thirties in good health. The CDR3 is CASSPPQYNEQFF. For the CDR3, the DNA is TGTGCCAGCTCACCGCCTCAGTACAATGAGCAGTTCTTC.